The present TCR beta chain was sequenced within a study of human T cells and chemical hapten exposure. Overall study: Slight differences in pooled library volume were the main source of varying TCR yields across samples.

In TCRdb, the 5' RACE reads were re-called with MiXCR into one record per CDR3 protein. Altogether about 120,000 distinct CDR3 sequences are present, 19% being singletons, with the ten largest covering roughly 3.1%. Unfractionated whole blood was the source from which total RNA was extracted. The TCR comes from a human donor in good health.

CDR3 nucleotide sequence: TGTGCCAGCAGTTTACTTCAGGGTCCTGGGGCCAACGTCCTGACTTTC. It is translated as CASSLLQGPGANVLTF. The rearrangement links TRBV27 to TRBJ2-6; the D gene is possibly TRBD1 (5 bases). This CDR3 comprises 16 residues. CDR1 is MNHEY, CDR2 SMNVEV, per germline (reference sequence). Trimming removed 2 bases from V and 2 bases from J, with 10 bases in between.